Listed here is a single T cell receptor (beta chain). The antigen is unknown. These data are taken from a study of blood T cells in healthy people across ages. Study conclusions and caveats: Bulk PBMC profiling left naive and antigen-experienced comparisons inconclusive. With age, beta diversity per million T cells declined roughly linearly, significantly by 40. Whereas aged donors had fewer naive CD4+ cells, long-lived donors had more of them and higher diversity.

Primers used in a second PCR of roughly 7 to 12 cycles were a sample-barcoded 5' primer and a J-beta primer mix. Sequencing of every sample gave 3 million or more CDR3-containing paired-end reads. MiXCR, run by TCRdb on the 5' RACE reads, gives a single entry per CDR3 protein. This repertoire shows about 970,000 distinct CDR3 sequences, roughly 51% found once; its top ten account for about 20%. This CDR3 has 17 amino acids. Germline V gives CDR1 MGHRA, CDR2 YSYEKL. V shed 4 bases, J shed 6 bases, and the junction held 9 bases outside the gene matches. This chain joins TRBV4-1 and TRBJ2-1, with 13 bases lining up with TRBD2. This TCR derives from a woman aged 60-70 years in good health. The sequencing input was blood. CDR3 sequence (DNA): TGCGCCAGCAGCCCGGGACTAGCGGGGAACTTTGGCAATGAGCAGTTCTTC. Its protein product is CASSPGLAGNFGNEQFF.